This T cell receptor beta chain is drawn from a study of T cell repertoires in cytomegalovirus infection. For the study at large: Public TCR beta signatures indicated both CMV infection and matching HLA type.

Remarks on this clonotype: What it binds is not known.

TCRdb used MiXCR to reprocess the reads, holding one entry per CDR3 protein. The repertoire includes over 150,000 distinct CDR3 sequences, 17% of them detected once, and under 30% sits in the top ten. Study observations and caveats: What dominated the ex vivo response were HLA-C-restricted CMV-specific TCR beta clonotypes. Carriage of CMV together with the relevant HLA was identifiable through cumulative public TCR beta family frequency.

CDR3 length equals 14 residues. Germline assignment: CDR1 SGDLS and CDR2 YYNGEE. The ends lost 4 bases at V and 7 bases at J; junction bases unmatched: 6. Sequenced: CD8+ T cells from PBMCs. The receptor comes from a human donor in good health (CMV status not recorded). Some clones in this sample may be carry-over from other donors' samples. The chain combines TRBV9 with TRBJ2-7, with 12 bases aligning to TRBD1. The CDR3 sequence is CASSPGQGAWEQYF. The CDR3 DNA is TGTGCCAGCAGCCCGGGACAGGGGGCGTGGGAGCAGTACTTC. Together with reference TRBV9 and TRBJ2-7, the CDR3 gives the full variable domain: DSGVTQTPKHLITATGQRVTLRCSPRSGDLSVYWYQQSLDQGLQFLIQYYNGEERAKGNILERFSAQQFPDLHSELNLSSLELGDSALYFCASSPGQGAWEQYFGPGTRLTVT.